This TCR beta chain was sequenced for a study of blood T cell repertoires in COVID-19. Across the whole study: Samples representing acute and convalescent COVID-19 were sourced from the United States, Italy and Spain. T cells, B-cell-depleted T cells, or PBMCs provided the cDNA or gDNA that served as material.

In the authors' workflow: For nucleated cells, counts were estimated from reference gene primer amplification. The table came from immunoSEQ multiplex PCR; TCRdb's copy has only in-frame clones and leaves some out. That table gives V, J and clone size, and the DNA gave D and trimming. The sample has tens of thousands of clones; 75% to 85% are singletons. Germline V gives CDR1 SGHDT, CDR2 YYEEEE. With 1 base removed from V and 6 bases from J, the gap between germline ends came to 10 bases. CDR3 length: 13 residues. Material for sequencing was peripheral blood. This TCR came from a woman older than 75 with acute or convalescent COVID-19. The rearrangement uses TRBV5-6 and TRBJ1-2; tentatively, D is TRBD1 (6 bases). CDR3 sequence reads: CASSLRGAHGYTF. The CDR3 DNA sequence: TGTGCCAGCAGCTTGCGGGGGGCGCATGGCTACACCTTC.